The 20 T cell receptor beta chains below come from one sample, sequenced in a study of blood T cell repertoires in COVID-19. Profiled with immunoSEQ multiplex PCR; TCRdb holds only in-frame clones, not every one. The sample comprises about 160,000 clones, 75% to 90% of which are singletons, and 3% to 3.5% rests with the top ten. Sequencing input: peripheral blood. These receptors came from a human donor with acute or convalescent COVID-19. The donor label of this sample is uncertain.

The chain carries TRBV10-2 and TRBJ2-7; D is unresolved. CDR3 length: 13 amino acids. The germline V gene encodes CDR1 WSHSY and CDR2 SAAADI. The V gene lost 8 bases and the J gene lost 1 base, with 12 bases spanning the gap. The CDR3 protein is CASRFRESYEQYF. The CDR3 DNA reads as TGCGCCAGCCGCTTTAGAGAGTCCTACGAGCAGTACTTC.

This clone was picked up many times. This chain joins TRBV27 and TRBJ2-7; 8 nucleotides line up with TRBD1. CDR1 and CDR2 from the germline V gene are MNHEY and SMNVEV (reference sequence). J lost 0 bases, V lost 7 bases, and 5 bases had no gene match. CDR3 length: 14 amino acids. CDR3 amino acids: CASKTGVLSYEQYF. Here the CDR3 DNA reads TGTGCCAGCAAGACAGGGGTGCTCTCCTACGAGCAGTACTTC.

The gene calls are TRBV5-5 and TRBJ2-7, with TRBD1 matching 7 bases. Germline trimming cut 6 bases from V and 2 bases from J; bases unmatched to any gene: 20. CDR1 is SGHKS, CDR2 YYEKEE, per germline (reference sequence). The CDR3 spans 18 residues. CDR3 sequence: CASNPAAPGTAATYEQYF. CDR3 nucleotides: TGTGCCAGCAACCCGGCGGCTCCCGGGACAGCCGCCACCTACGAGCAGTACTTC.

The CDR3 loop reads CASTPGAGNTEAFF. In DNA, the CDR3 is TGTGCCAGCACGCCAGGGGCGGGGAACACTGAAGCTTTCTTT. The chain recombines TRBV7-3 with TRBJ1-1; possible D gene TRBD1, 6 bases. The germline CDR1 and CDR2 sequences are SGHTA and FQGTGA. V lost 7 bases to trimming and J lost 1 base, with 13 bases between them. The CDR3 is made up of 14 amino acids.

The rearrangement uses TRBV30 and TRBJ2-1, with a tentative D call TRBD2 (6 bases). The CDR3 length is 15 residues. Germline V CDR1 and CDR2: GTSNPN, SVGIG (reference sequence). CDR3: CARSRRVASGNEQFF. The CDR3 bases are TGTGCTCGGAGTCGGAGGGTAGCGTCAGGGAATGAGCAGTTCTTC.

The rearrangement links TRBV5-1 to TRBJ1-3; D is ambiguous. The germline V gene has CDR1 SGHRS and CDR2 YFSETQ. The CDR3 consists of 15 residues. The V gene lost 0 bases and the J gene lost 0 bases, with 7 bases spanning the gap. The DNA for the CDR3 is TGCGCCAGCAGCTTGGTCACAGACTCTGGAAACACCATATATTTT. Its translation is CASSLVTDSGNTIYF.

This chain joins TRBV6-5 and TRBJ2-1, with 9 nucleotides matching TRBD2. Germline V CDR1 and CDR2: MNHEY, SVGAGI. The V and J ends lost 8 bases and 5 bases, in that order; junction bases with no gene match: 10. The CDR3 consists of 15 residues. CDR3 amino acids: CASGSRRGGHNEQFF. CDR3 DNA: TGTGCCAGCGGATCTCGGCGGGGGGGCCACAATGAGCAGTTCTTC.

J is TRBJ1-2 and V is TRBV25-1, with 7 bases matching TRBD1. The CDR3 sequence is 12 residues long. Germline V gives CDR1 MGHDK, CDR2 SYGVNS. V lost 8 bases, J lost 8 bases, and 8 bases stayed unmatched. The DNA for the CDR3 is TGTGCCAGCCTCGACAGGGCACGGGGCTACACCTTC. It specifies CASLDRARGYTF.

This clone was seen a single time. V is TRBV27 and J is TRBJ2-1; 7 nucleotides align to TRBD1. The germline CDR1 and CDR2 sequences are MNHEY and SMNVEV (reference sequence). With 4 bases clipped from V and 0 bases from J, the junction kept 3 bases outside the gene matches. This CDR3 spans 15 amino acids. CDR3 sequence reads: CASSSGDSSYNEQFF. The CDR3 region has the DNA TGTGCCAGCAGTTCTGGGGACAGCTCCTACAATGAGCAGTTCTTC.

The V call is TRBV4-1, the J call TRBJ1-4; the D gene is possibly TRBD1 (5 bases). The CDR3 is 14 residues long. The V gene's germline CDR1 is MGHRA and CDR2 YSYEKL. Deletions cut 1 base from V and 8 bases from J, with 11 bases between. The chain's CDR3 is CASSQVGGGEKLFF. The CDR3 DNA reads TGCGCCAGCAGCCAAGTCGGGGGAGGGGAAAAACTGTTTTTT.

In DNA form, the CDR3 reads TGCAGTGCTAGTACAAACAGGGCCAATCAGCCCCAGCATTTT. Protein: CSASTNRANQPQHF. The rearrangement uses TRBV20-1 and TRBJ1-5, with a tentative D call TRBD1 (6 bases). CDR1 and CDR2 (germline): DFQATT, SNEGSKA (reference sequence). This CDR3 is 14 amino acids long. V dropped 3 bases and J dropped 3 bases, with 12 bases sitting between them.

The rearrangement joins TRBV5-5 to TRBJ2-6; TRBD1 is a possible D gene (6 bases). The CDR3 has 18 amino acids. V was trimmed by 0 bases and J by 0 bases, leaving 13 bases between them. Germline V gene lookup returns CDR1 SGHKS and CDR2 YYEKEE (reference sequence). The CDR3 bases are TGTGCCAGCAGCTTGGCACCGGGACATCTCTCTGGGGCCAACGTCCTGACTTTC. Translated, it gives CASSLAPGHLSGANVLTF.

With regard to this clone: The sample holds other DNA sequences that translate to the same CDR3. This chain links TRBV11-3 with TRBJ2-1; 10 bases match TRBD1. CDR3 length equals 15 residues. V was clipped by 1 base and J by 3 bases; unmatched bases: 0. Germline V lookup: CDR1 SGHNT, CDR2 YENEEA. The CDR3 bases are TGTGCCAGCAGCTTAGGGACAGGGGGCTACAATGAGCAGTTCTTC. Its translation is CASSLGTGGYNEQFF. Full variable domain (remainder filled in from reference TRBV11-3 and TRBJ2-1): EAGVVQSPRYKIIEKKQPVAFWCNPISGHNTLYWYLQNLGQGPELLIRYENEEAVDDSQLPKDRFSAERLKGVDSTLKIQPAELGDSAVYLCASSLGTGGYNEQFFGPGTRLTVL.

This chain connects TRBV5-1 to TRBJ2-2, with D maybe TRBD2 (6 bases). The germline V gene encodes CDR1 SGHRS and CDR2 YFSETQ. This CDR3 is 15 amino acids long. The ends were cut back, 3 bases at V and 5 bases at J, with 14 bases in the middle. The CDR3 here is CASSSGGDWTGELFF. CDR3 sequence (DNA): TGCGCCAGCAGCTCTGGAGGGGATTGGACCGGGGAGCTGTTTTTT.

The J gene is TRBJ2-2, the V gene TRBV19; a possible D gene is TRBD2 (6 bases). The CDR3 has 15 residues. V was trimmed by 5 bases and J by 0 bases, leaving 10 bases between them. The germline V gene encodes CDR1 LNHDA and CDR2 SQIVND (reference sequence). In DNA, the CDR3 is TGTGCCAGTAGTCAGGAGGGGACGAACACCGGGGAGCTGTTTTTT. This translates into CASSQEGTNTGELFF.

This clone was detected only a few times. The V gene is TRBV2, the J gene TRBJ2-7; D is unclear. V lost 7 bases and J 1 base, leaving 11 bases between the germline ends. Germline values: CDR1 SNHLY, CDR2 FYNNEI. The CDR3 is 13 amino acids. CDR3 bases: TGTGCCAGCAACTTCCTTGAATCCTACGAGCAGTACTTC. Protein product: CASNFLESYEQYF. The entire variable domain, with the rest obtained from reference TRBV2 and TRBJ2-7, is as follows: EPEVTQTPSHQVTQMGQEVILRCVPISNHLYFYWYRQILGQKVEFLVSFYNNEISEKSEIFDDQFSVERPDGSNFTLKIRSTKLEDSAMYFCASNFLESYEQYFGPGTRLTVT.

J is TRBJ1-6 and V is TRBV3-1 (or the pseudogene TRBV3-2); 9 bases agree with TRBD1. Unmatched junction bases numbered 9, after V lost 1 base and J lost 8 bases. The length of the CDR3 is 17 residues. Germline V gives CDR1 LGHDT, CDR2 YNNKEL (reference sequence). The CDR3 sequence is CASSQGGSGQGHSPLHF. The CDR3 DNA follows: TGTGCCAGCAGCCAAGGTGGGTCAGGACAGGGGCATTCACCCCTCCACTTT.

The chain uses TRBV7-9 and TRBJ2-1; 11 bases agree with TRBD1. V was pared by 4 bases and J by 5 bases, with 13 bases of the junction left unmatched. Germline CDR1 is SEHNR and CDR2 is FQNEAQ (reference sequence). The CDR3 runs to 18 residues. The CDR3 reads CASSSLITGQGGNNEQFF. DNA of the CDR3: TGTGCCAGCAGCTCTCTAATCACGGGACAGGGGGGGAACAATGAGCAGTTCTTC.

The CDR3 protein is CASSGDRQGNTEAFF. CDR3 DNA: TGTGCCAGCAGTGGAGACCGACAGGGGAACACTGAAGCTTTCTTT. The chain couples TRBV2 to TRBJ1-1; 7 positions match TRBD1. CDR1 is SNHLY, CDR2 FYNNEI, per germline. This CDR3 comprises 15 residues. Trimming took 4 bases from V and 1 from J; bases not matched to a gene: 6. Looking up the rest from reference TRBV2 and TRBJ1-1 gives the full variable domain: EPEVTQTPSHQVTQMGQEVILRCVPISNHLYFYWYRQILGQKVEFLVSFYNNEISEKSEIFDDQFSVERPDGSNFTLKIRSTKLEDSAMYFCASSGDRQGNTEAFFGQGTRLTVV.

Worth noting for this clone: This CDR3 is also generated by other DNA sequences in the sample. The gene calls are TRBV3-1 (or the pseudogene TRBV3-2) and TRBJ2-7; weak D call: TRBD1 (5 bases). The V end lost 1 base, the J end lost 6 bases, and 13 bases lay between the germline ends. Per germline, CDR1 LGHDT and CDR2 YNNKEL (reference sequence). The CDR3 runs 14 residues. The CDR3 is CASSQVGQVREQYF. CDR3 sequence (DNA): TGTGCCAGCAGCCAAGTCGGACAAGTTCGCGAGCAGTACTTC.